The subject of this entry is one T cell receptor (beta chain). Its antigen is not known. Amplification used 60 Vbeta primers and 13 Jbeta primers. Sequencing was performed with immunoSEQ multiplex PCR; in TCRdb, only in-frame clones are kept and a portion is missing. The table lists just over 150,000 clones, 70% to 90% of them singletons. The data originate from a study of cytomegalovirus exposure and HLA in healthy donors. Study-level results: Across all donors, roughly uniform sequencing depth was an assumption of the presence/absence analyses. Testing in vitro showed a few CMV-associated chains specific for CMV antigens.

The CDR3 runs to 13 residues. The chain couples TRBV21-1 to TRBJ2-5; the tabulated D call, TRBD2, remains unverified against the DNA. TRBV21-1 represents a pseudogene. The sequenced material came from PBMCs. The clonotype originates from a young woman in good health and CMV-seronegative. CDR3 amino acids: CASSKGEGETQYF. CDR3 in DNA: TGTGCCAGCAGCAAGGGGGAGGGAGAGACCCAGTACTTC.